This T cell receptor (beta chain) was sequenced for a study of PD-1 blockade in classical Hodgkin lymphoma. With regard to this clone: The target antigen is unknown.

Study-level findings and limits: A reduction in baseline TCR diversity was reportedly seen in newly diagnosed patients relative to healthy donors. CD4+ TCR diversity, unlike CD8+, climbed significantly by C4D1.

The patients all showed relapse after autologous stem cell transplantation, while their brentuximab vedotin exposure varied. Best responses fell into complete response, partial response or progressive disease. Profiled with immunoSEQ multiplex PCR; TCRdb holds only in-frame clones, not every one. The sample carries some 65,000 clones, about two thirds recorded once. This TCR was recovered from a human donor with classical Hodgkin lymphoma. The specimen comprised peripheral blood mononuclear cells (PBMCs), sampled before the second cycle of nivolumab.

The CDR3 DNA reads as TGCGCCAGCAGCTCCCAGGGGGCATGGGGCGAGCAGTACTTC. The encoded protein is CASSSQGAWGEQYF. The chain uses TRBV5-1 and TRBJ2-7, with 8 bases fitting TRBD1. This CDR3 region has 14 residues. Germline CDR1 and CDR2: SGHRS and YFSETQ. J gave up 6 bases and V 3 bases, and 8 bases lay outside the gene matches. The full variable domain, with the rest looked up from reference TRBV5-1 and TRBJ2-7, is KAGVTQTPRYLIKTRGQQVTLSCSPISGHRSVSWYQQTPGQGLQFLFEYFSETQRNKGNFPGRFSGRQFSNSRSEMNVSTLELGDSALYLCASSSQGAWGEQYFGPGTRLTVT.